In its sample, the clone carrying this TCR beta chain was seen once. Its antigen is unidentified. Libraries were prepared by immunoSEQ multiplex PCR; TCRdb keeps only in-frame clonotypes and omits some of them. The table has hundreds of thousands of clones, roughly 91% seen once. The CDR3 spans 17 residues. Germline V gene sequence: CDR1 SGHNT, CDR2 YYREEE (reference sequence). V was pared by 5 bases and J by 0 bases, with 18 bases between. The data stem from a study of Ad26.COV2.S vaccination and SARS-CoV-2 variants. Study-wide background: The authors gave Ad26.COV2.S intramuscularly, either once or twice 56 days apart. Overall study results and limits: Measures of TCR breadth and depth may have fallen short of total T cell responses.

Specified treatment: roughly 19 received Ad26.COV2.S at low or high dose, single or two shots; about 5 received placebo; per-sample allocation not given. Each sample was drawn 63 days after the first injection (of vaccine or placebo). Donor was an adult aged 18-55 years in Boston. The chain combines TRBV5-4 with TRBJ1-5; no firm D call. This clonotype originated in a person between 18 and 65 years old who received the Ad26.COV2.S COVID-19 vaccine or a placebo. The sample here was peripheral blood, taken in a trial of Ad26.COV2.S vaccine versus placebo. Here the CDR3 reads CASSSKSDPYSNQPQHF. For the CDR3, the DNA is TGTGCCAGCAGTTCCAAATCGGATCCTTATAGCAATCAGCCCCAGCATTTT.